This T cell receptor beta chain was obtained from a study of CD8+ T cells in alopecia areata. For the study at large: Twice daily, treated patients received 5 to 10 mg of oral tofacitinib. Tofacitinib administration persisted for 6 to 18 months, succeeded by 6 months off drug.

In alopecia areata patients, both lesional scalp punch biopsies and peripheral blood were collected. The CDR3 totals 14 residues. CDR1 is KGHSY and CDR2 is FQNENV in the germline V gene. The V and J ends lost 5 bases and 2 bases respectively, with 10 bases between them. cDNA prepared by RNA extraction and subsequent reverse transcription served as the template for sequencing. Libraries were prepared by immunoSEQ multiplex PCR; TCRdb keeps only in-frame clonotypes and omits some of them. The repertoire holds 7,000 to 9,000 clones, with about two thirds as singletons. The receptor comes from a human donor with alopecia areata. Sequenced material: skin, taken at week 0. The rearrangement uses TRBV16 and TRBJ2-1; no clear D. CDR3 nucleotides: TGTGCCAGCAGCGCTGGTGGGGCCTACAATGAGCAGTTCTTC. Its protein product is CASSAGGAYNEQFF.